Shown below are 17 T cell receptor beta chains from a single sample sequenced in a study of cytomegalovirus exposure and HLA in healthy donors. Primers included in the PCR were 60 Vbeta and 13 Jbeta primers. Sequenced by immunoSEQ multiplex PCR; TCRdb stores in-frame clones only, minus some. The table lists roughly 120,000 clones, under 90% of them singletons, with roughly 2.5% in the top ten. Sequenced sample: PBMCs. These receptors were collected from a woman under 30 in good health and CMV-seronegative.

This clone was observed a few times. The chain joins TRBV18 to TRBJ2-6; 8 nucleotides match TRBD1. The germline CDR1 and CDR2 sequences are KGHSH and LQKENI. Trimming took 0 bases from V and 2 from J; bases not matched to a gene: 3. The CDR3 covers 17 residues. The CDR3 nucleotides read TGTGCCAGCTCACCACCCGACAGGGGTCCTGGGGCCAACGTCCTGACTTTC. Protein: CASSPPDRGPGANVLTF.

V usage is TRBV30 and J usage is TRBJ2-7; the D gene is possibly TRBD2 (5 bases). CDR1 is GTSNPN, CDR2 SVGIG, per germline (reference sequence). Between the trimmed V and J ends, which lost 2 bases and 4 bases, there was a span of 6 bases. The CDR3 extends over 11 amino acids. The chain's CDR3 is CAWSTGYEQYV. DNA for the CDR3: TGTGCCTGGAGTACGGGGTACGAGCAGTACGTC.

V is TRBV11-2 and J is TRBJ1-2, with a weak D call TRBD1 (5 bases). Germline V CDR1 and CDR2: SGHAT, FQNNGV. Trimming shortened V by 3 bases and J by 7 bases, and 15 bases separated the two germline ends. The CDR3 covers 14 residues. CDR3 sequence reads: CASSLGQEVGGYTF. For the CDR3, the DNA is TGTGCCAGCAGCTTGGGGCAGGAAGTTGGTGGCTACACCTTC.

The CDR3: CASSLEPRDTEAFF. The CDR3 DNA reads as TGTGCCAGCAGCCTAGAGCCGAGAGACACTGAAGCTTTCTTT. The chain employs TRBV5-5 and TRBJ1-1; D remains ambiguous. This CDR3 region has 14 residues. CDR1 and CDR2 from the germline V gene are SGHKS and YYEKEE (reference sequence). V lost 4 bases, J lost 3 bases, and 13 bases lay in between.

This rearrangement joins TRBV9 to TRBJ1-5; D is uncertain. The germline V gene encodes CDR1 SGDLS and CDR2 YYNGEE. Trimming stripped 3 bases from V and 0 bases from J, with 7 bases between. The CDR3 consists of 14 residues. In nucleotides, the CDR3 is TGTGCCAGCAGCGAACGGGATAGCAATCAGCCCCAGCATTTT. Amino acids: CASSERDSNQPQHF.

The chain joins TRBV5-1 to TRBJ2-1; a weak D match, TRBD2 (6 bases). Deletions cut 3 bases from V and 2 bases from J, with 9 bases between. CDR3 length: 14 residues. Germline values: CDR1 SGHRS, CDR2 YFSETQ. CDR3 loop: CASSYPGAYNEQFF. The CDR3 DNA sequence: TGCGCCAGCAGCTATCCGGGAGCCTACAATGAGCAGTTCTTC. The full variable domain, completed using reference TRBV5-1 and TRBJ2-1, is KAGVTQTPRYLIKTRGQQVTLSCSPISGHRSVSWYQQTPGQGLQFLFEYFSETQRNKGNFPGRFSGRQFSNSRSEMNVSTLELGDSALYLCASSYPGAYNEQFFGPGTRLTVL.

J is TRBJ2-1 and V is TRBV28; TRBD2 agrees at 7 bases. The length of the CDR3 is 16 residues. Germline V gives CDR1 MDHEN, CDR2 SYDVKM. Trimming removed 4 bases from V and 1 base from J; junction bases left unmatched: 7. The CDR3 DNA is TGTGCCAGCAGTTCCCTCCCAGCGGGGTCCTACAATGAGCAGTTCTTC. It codes for CASSSLPAGSYNEQFF. Variable domain in full (rest from reference TRBV28 and TRBJ2-1): DVKVTQSSRYLVKRTGEKVFLECVQDMDHENMFWYRQDPGLGLRLIYFSYDVKMKEKGDIPEGYSVSREKKERFSLILESASTNQTSMYLCASSSLPAGSYNEQFFGPGTRLTVL.

V gene TRBV5-1 combines with J gene TRBJ2-7, with 7 bases lining up with TRBD2. The CDR3 consists of 16 residues. J gave up 0 bases and V 4 bases, and 10 bases lay outside the gene matches. Germline CDR1 SGHRS, CDR2 YFSETQ. CDR3 DNA: TGCGCCAGCAGCCCGGGAGGAGGACGGAGCTCCTACGAGCAGTACGTC. Protein sequence: CASSPGGGRSSYEQYV.

V usage is TRBV7-9 and J usage is TRBJ1-1; possible D gene TRBD1, 6 bases. The CDR3 has 14 amino acids. V lost 3 bases and J lost 5, with 13 bases in between. Germline V CDR1 and CDR2: SEHNR, FQNEAQ (reference sequence). CDR3 nucleotides: TGTGCCAGCAGCTTCGAGGGGGGGTCAACTGAAGCTTTCTTT. Protein sequence: CASSFEGGSTEAFF.

This chain links TRBV28 with TRBJ1-3, with D possibly being TRBD1 (5 bases). V lost 6 bases, J lost 2 bases, and 17 bases lay in between. Per the germline V gene, CDR1 is MDHEN and CDR2 is SYDVKM. The CDR3 contains 16 residues. CDR3 DNA sequence: TGTGCCAGCAGCTTTTGGGGGAGGTCTGCTGGAAACACCATATATTTT. Encoded protein: CASSFWGRSAGNTIYF.

This rearrangement joins TRBV6-4 to TRBJ1-1; 7 bases match TRBD1. This CDR3 is built from 15 residues. J was trimmed by 0 bases and V by 4 bases; bases with no gene match: 5. Germline V gives CDR1 MRHNA, CDR2 SNTAGT. The CDR3 DNA is TGTGCCAGCAGTGCAGGGGGTTCGATGAACACTGAAGCTTTCTTT. Translated, it gives CASSAGGSMNTEAFF.

This rearrangement joins TRBV6-5 to TRBJ2-7, with D possibly being TRBD2 (5 bases). From germline, CDR1 is MNHEY and CDR2 SVGAGI. The V end lost 10 bases, the J end lost 0 bases, and 13 bases lay between the germline ends. This CDR3 spans 13 amino acids. CDR3 sequence reads: CATKDYASYEQYF. CDR3 sequence (DNA): TGTGCCACCAAAGACTATGCCTCCTACGAGCAGTACTTC.

The V call is TRBV30, the J call TRBJ2-1; 10 nucleotides agree with TRBD1. The germline CDR1 and CDR2 sequences are GTSNPN and SVGIG (reference sequence). V shed 5 bases and J 4 bases; nucleotides not matched to a gene: 8. The CDR3 has 15 amino acids. CDR3 DNA: TGTGCCTGGGGCCTCGAGGGACAGGGGTACAATGAGCAGTTCTTC. Residues: CAWGLEGQGYNEQFF.

The chain joins TRBV29-1 to TRBJ2-3; tentative D call: TRBD2 (6 bases). The length of the CDR3 is 12 residues. V was shortened by 7 bases and J by 2 bases, with 10 bases between the two germline ends. CDR1 and CDR2 (germline): SQVTM, ANQGSEA. The CDR3 loop reads CSGRAFTDTQYF. CDR3 coding DNA: TGCAGCGGGAGGGCGTTCACAGATACGCAGTATTTT.

This clone was seen more than once but under ten times. The chain links TRBV29-1 to TRBJ1-2, with 7 nucleotides matching TRBD1. Unmatched junction bases numbered 9, after V lost 5 bases and J lost 0 bases. CDR1 is SQVTM and CDR2 is ANQGSEA in the germline V gene. The CDR3 sequence is 15 residues long. The chain's CDR3 is CSVQGGILANYGYTF. CDR3 nucleotide sequence: TGCAGCGTTCAAGGGGGCATCTTAGCTAACTATGGCTACACCTTC. Using reference TRBV29-1 and TRBJ1-2 for the parts outside the CDR3, the full variable domain is SAVISQKPSRDICQRGTSLTIQCQVDSQVTMMFWYRQQPGQSLTLIATANQGSEATYESGFVIDKFPISRPNLTFSTLTVSNMSPEDSSIYLCSVQGGILANYGYTFGSGTRLTVV.

This clone was observed a single time. The rearrangement links TRBV6-1 to TRBJ1-5; D unclear. The CDR3 is made up of 15 amino acids. Germline lookup yields CDR1 MNHNS and CDR2 SASEGT. V lost 7 bases to trimming and J lost 0 bases, with 13 bases between them. The CDR3 coding sequence is TGTGCCAGCAAGCGGCAGTCTGATAGCAATCAGCCCCAGCATTTT. Residues: CASKRQSDSNQPQHF.

The chain combines TRBV7-9 with TRBJ2-5, with 10 bases identical to TRBD2. Germline values: CDR1 SEHNR, CDR2 FQNEAQ (reference sequence). V dropped 2 bases and J dropped 4; count of bases not matched to a gene: 4. The CDR3 loop spans 15 amino acids. CDR3: CASSLSGGAVETQYF. CDR3 nucleotides: TGTGCCAGCAGCTTAAGCGGGGGGGCCGTAGAGACCCAGTACTTC.